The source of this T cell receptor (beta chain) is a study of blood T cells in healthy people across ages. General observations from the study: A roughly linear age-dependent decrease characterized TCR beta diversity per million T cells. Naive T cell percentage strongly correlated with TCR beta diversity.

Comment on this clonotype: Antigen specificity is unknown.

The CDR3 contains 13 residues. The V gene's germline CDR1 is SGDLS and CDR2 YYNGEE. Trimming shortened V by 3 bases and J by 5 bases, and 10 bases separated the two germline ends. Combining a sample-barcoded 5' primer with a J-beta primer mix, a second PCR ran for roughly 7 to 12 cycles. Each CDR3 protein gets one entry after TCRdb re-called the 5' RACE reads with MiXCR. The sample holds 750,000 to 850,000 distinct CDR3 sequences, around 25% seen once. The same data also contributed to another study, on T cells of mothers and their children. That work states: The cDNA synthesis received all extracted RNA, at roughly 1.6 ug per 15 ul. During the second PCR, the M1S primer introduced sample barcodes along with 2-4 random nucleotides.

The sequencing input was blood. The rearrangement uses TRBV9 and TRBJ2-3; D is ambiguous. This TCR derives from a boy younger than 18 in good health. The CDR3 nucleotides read TGTGCCAGCAGCGCTACTCCCGTAGATACGCAGTATTTT. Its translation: CASSATPVDTQYF.